Listed below are T cell receptor beta chains from one sample, sequenced in a study of human T cells and chemical hapten exposure. TCRdb processed the RACE reads anew with MiXCR; each CDR3 protein has one entry. Altogether approximately 79,000 distinct CDR3 sequences are present, 8.6% being singletons, with the ten largest covering 1.5%. Sequences were obtained from whole blood. Source of these receptors: a male donor in good health. Some clones in this sample may be carry-over from other donors' samples. The CDR3 runs from the conserved cysteine through the conserved F or W. The order of the fields is CDR3 DNA, CDR3 protein, clone size, V gene, D gene, J gene. The D gene is left open where the match is weak. Expanded clones get a size class; other rows say once, few or many, or leave the size out.

DNA: TGTGCCAGCAACACCCGGGACAGCGGTAATGAAAAACTGTTTTTT; CDR3: CASNTRDSGNEKLFF; size: -; V: TRBV12-3/TRBV12-4; D: TRBD1; J: TRBJ1-4
DNA: TGTGCCAGCAGCTGGACAGGGGGACAGAATCAGCCCCAGCATTTT; CDR3: CASSWTGGQNQPQHF; size: few; V: TRBV6-2/TRBV6-3; D: TRBD1; J: TRBJ1-5
DNA: TGTGCCAGCAGCTTGGCAGGGGAGGTTCAGCCCCAGCATTTT; CDR3: CASSLAGEVQPQHF; size: many; V: TRBV5-8; D: -; J: TRBJ1-5
DNA: TGCAGCGTTGCGTACTCCACAGGGCCAACCGAGCAGTACTTC; CDR3: CSVAYSTGPTEQYF; size: -; V: TRBV29-1; D: -; J: TRBJ2-7
DNA: TGTGCCAGCAGCTTGGAGACAATGAGCTATGGCTACACCTTC; CDR3: CASSLETMSYGYTF; size: few; V: TRBV7-8; D: -; J: TRBJ1-2
DNA: TGTGCCAGCAGCCAAGCCGGGACATCGTTGAGCACTGAAGCTTTCTTT; CDR3: CASSQAGTSLSTEAFF; size: -; V: TRBV4-2; D: -; J: TRBJ1-1
DNA: TGCGCCAGCAGCTTGGAGGTGGCCTACACAGATACGCAGTATTTT; CDR3: CASSLEVAYTDTQYF; size: -; V: TRBV5-1; D: -; J: TRBJ2-3
DNA: TGTGCCAGCAGCTTAACCTACAGGGACCACACCGGGGAGCTGTTTTTT; CDR3: CASSLTYRDHTGELFF; size: few; V: TRBV7-6; D: -; J: TRBJ2-2
DNA: TGTGCCAGCAGCTCCAGCGGGGGGGGCACCGGGGAGCTGTTTTTT; CDR3: CASSSSGGGTGELFF; size: many; V: TRBV7-2; D: TRBD2; J: TRBJ2-2
DNA: TGCGCCAGCAGTGAGTCGAGTCACAAAGAGACCCAGTACTTC; CDR3: CASSESSHKETQYF; size: -; V: TRBV10-1; D: -; J: TRBJ2-5
DNA: TGTGCCATCAGTGAGTCGGAGAACTCCTACGAGCAGTACTTC; CDR3: CAISESENSYEQYF; size: -; V: TRBV10-3; D: -; J: TRBJ2-7
DNA: TGTGCCTGGAGCAAGCCATCCTACAGCAATCAGCCCCAGCATTTT; CDR3: CAWSKPSYSNQPQHF; size: few; V: TRBV30; D: -; J: TRBJ1-5
DNA: TGTGCCAGCTCACCACCGCTCGGGGGGCGTTCCACTAGTAGGAATAATGAGCAGTTCTTC; CDR3: CASSPPLGGRSTSRNNEQFF; size: -; V: TRBV18; D: -; J: TRBJ2-1
DNA: TGTGCCAGCAGCTTAGGTGTAGAGACCCAGTACTTC; CDR3: CASSLGVETQYF; size: many; V: TRBV7-2; D: -; J: TRBJ2-5
DNA: TGCGCCAGCACGGACAGCAATGAAAAACTGTTTTTT; CDR3: CASTDSNEKLFF; size: many; V: TRBV10-2; D: -; J: TRBJ1-4
DNA: TGTGCCAGCAGCCAAGATGGATATGGACAGCCGAACACCGGGGAGCTGTTTTTT; CDR3: CASSQDGYGQPNTGELFF; size: few; V: TRBV3-1; D: -; J: TRBJ2-2
DNA: TGCAGCGTTTCACAGGGGGCCTCCTACGAGCAGTACTTC; CDR3: CSVSQGASYEQYF; size: -; V: TRBV29-1; D: TRBD1; J: TRBJ2-7
DNA: TGTGCCAGCAGCGTAGGAGAAGGGACAGGGCTCTCTGGAAACACCATATATTTT; CDR3: CASSVGEGTGLSGNTIYF; size: -; V: TRBV9; D: TRBD1; J: TRBJ1-3
DNA: TGTGCCAGCAGTGAAATAGGATCCTACGAGCAGTACTTC; CDR3: CASSEIGSYEQYF; size: many; V: TRBV6-1; D: -; J: TRBJ2-7
DNA: TGTGCCAGCAGTTTAGAGGGTCAGCCGGACACTGAAGCTTTCTTT; CDR3: CASSLEGQPDTEAFF; size: few; V: TRBV12-3/TRBV12-4; D: -; J: TRBJ1-1
DNA: TGTGCCAGCAGCCTTAGAGCGGGGTCACAATACAATGAGCAGTTCTTC; CDR3: CASSLRAGSQYNEQFF; size: -; V: TRBV14; D: TRBD2; J: TRBJ2-1
DNA: TGTGCCAGCAGCTTAGTAGCCCTAGGGGGCAAGGGCAATCAGCCCCAGCATTTT; CDR3: CASSLVALGGKGNQPQHF; size: many; V: TRBV7-9; D: TRBD1; J: TRBJ1-5
DNA: TGCAGTGCTAGGTGGGGCAGCAATCAGCCCCAGCATTTT; CDR3: CSARWGSNQPQHF; size: many; V: TRBV20-1; D: -; J: TRBJ1-5
DNA: TGTGCCAGCAGTTTAGACCGCCGACGGAACGACGAGCAGTACTTC; CDR3: CASSLDRRRNDEQYF; size: few; V: TRBV28; D: -; J: TRBJ2-7
DNA: TGTGCCAGCAGATTGACTAGCGGGGGCACAGATACGCAGTATTTT; CDR3: CASRLTSGGTDTQYF; size: many; V: TRBV7-3; D: TRBD2; J: TRBJ2-3
DNA: TGTGCCAGCAGGGCTAACAGGGGGGCGGGTACTGAAGCTTTCTTT; CDR3: CASRANRGAGTEAFF; size: -; V: TRBV6-5; D: TRBD1; J: TRBJ1-1
DNA: TGTGCCAGCAAAGGGACAGGGGACACCGGGGAGCTGTTTTTT; CDR3: CASKGTGDTGELFF; size: -; V: TRBV12-3/TRBV12-4; D: TRBD1; J: TRBJ2-2
DNA: TGCGCCAGCAGCCAACCTGGGACAGGGGTTACTGAAGCTTTCTTT; CDR3: CASSQPGTGVTEAFF; size: -; V: TRBV4-3; D: TRBD1; J: TRBJ1-1
DNA: TGTGCCAGCAGTTTCCTCGGGGGAGCGGGAGTAGGTGATACGCAGTATTTT; CDR3: CASSFLGGAGVGDTQYF; size: -; V: TRBV27; D: TRBD2; J: TRBJ2-3
DNA: TGCAGCGTTGGGGCTAGCGGGAGAGGGGAGCAGTACTTC; CDR3: CSVGASGRGEQYF; size: -; V: TRBV29-1; D: TRBD2; J: TRBJ2-7
DNA: TGCGCCAGCAGCCAATCGGGACAGGGCGTTCTGTTTGGGGGCTACACCTTC; CDR3: CASSQSGQGVLFGGYTF; size: few; V: TRBV4-1; D: TRBD1; J: TRBJ1-2
DNA: TGTGCCAGCTCAACTTTGGGACAGCACTCGACAGATACGCAGTATTTT; CDR3: CASSTLGQHSTDTQYF; size: few; V: TRBV18; D: TRBD1; J: TRBJ2-3
DNA: TGTGCCAGCCCCGCAAGGGGCGAGCAGTTCTTC; CDR3: CASPARGEQFF; size: -; V: TRBV21-1; D: -; J: TRBJ2-1
DNA: TGTGCCAGCAGTTCCCGACTAGCGGGAGGATGGGAGCAGTACTTC; CDR3: CASSSRLAGGWEQYF; size: few; V: TRBV27; D: TRBD2; J: TRBJ2-7
DNA: TGTGCCAGCGAGGGGGACGGACAAGAGACCCAGTACTTC; CDR3: CASEGDGQETQYF; size: few; V: TRBV7-6; D: -; J: TRBJ2-5
DNA: TGTGCTAGTGCCACAGGGGCCAGTGTCGACTACACCTTC; CDR3: CASATGASVDYTF; size: few; V: TRBV12-5; D: TRBD1; J: TRBJ1-2
DNA: TGTGCCAGCAGCTCCCGGAACTCTGGGGCCAACGTCCTGACTTTC; CDR3: CASSSRNSGANVLTF; size: few; V: TRBV7-2; D: -; J: TRBJ2-6
DNA: TGTGCCAGCAGTTTCGCGGGCCGCAGTCAGCATTTT; CDR3: CASSFAGRSQHF; size: -; V: TRBV12-3/TRBV12-4; D: -; J: TRBJ1-5
DNA: TGTGCCAGAAGCCAAGATGGGACAGGGGACAATGAGCAGTTCTTC; CDR3: CARSQDGTGDNEQFF; size: -; V: TRBV4-2; D: TRBD1; J: TRBJ2-1
DNA: TGTGCCAGCAGTTTTCAAGGAGGGGAGCAGTACTTC; CDR3: CASSFQGGEQYF; size: few; V: TRBV12-3/TRBV12-4; D: -; J: TRBJ2-7
DNA: TGTGCCAGCAGCCCAACCGGGACTAGCGGGGGGGCCCCCTGGGTAGACCAGTACTTC; CDR3: CASSPTGTSGGAPWVDQYF; size: few; V: TRBV7-2; D: TRBD2; J: TRBJ2-5
DNA: TGTGCCAGCAGCGGGGCACCGGGGAGGCAGGGTCCTCAAGAGACCCAGTACTTC; CDR3: CASSGAPGRQGPQETQYF; size: many; V: TRBV2; D: -; J: TRBJ2-5
DNA: TGTGCCAGCAGCTTGGGTAGCGGGAGAACAGATACGCAGTATTTT; CDR3: CASSLGSGRTDTQYF; size: few; V: TRBV7-9; D: TRBD2; J: TRBJ2-3
DNA: TGTGCCACCAGTGACGCCCCGGGGACAGGGGTCTTCGGCACTGAAGCTTTCTTT; CDR3: CATSDAPGTGVFGTEAFF; size: few; V: TRBV24-1; D: TRBD1; J: TRBJ1-1
DNA: TGCAGCGTTGAAGATAACAGCTACAATGAGCAGTTCTTC; CDR3: CSVEDNSYNEQFF; size: few; V: TRBV29-1; D: -; J: TRBJ2-1
DNA: TGTGCCAGCAGTCCCGGGACTACGCCAGATACGCAGTATTTT; CDR3: CASSPGTTPDTQYF; size: many; V: TRBV12-3/TRBV12-4; D: TRBD2; J: TRBJ2-3
DNA: TGTGCCAGCAGCTTAGTAGAGGCCGGACTAGCCACCCAGTACTTC; CDR3: CASSLVEAGLATQYF; size: few; V: TRBV7-9; D: TRBD2; J: TRBJ2-5